The 14 T cell receptor beta chains below all came from one sample that was sequenced in a study of T-cell reconstitution after alpha-beta-depleted transplantation in children. Construction of the TCRbeta library involved unique molecular identifiers. TCRdb itself ran the PCR reads through MiXCR, one entry per CDR3 protein. The table records 360,000 or so distinct CDR3 sequences, 20% of them present only once. The sample was PBMCs from the stem cell graft donor, taken from the stem cell graft. The origin of the receptors is a human donor who donated a stem cell graft to a child with acute myeloid leukemia.

The chain joins TRBV11-2 to TRBJ2-7; perhaps TRBD2 as D (7 bases). CDR3 length equals 16 residues. V lost 4 bases and J 3 bases, leaving 19 bases between the germline ends. Germline CDR1 and CDR2: SGHAT and FQNNGV. For the CDR3, the DNA is TGTGCCAGCAGCTGGGGGGGGGCGCCCCTCTACTACGAGCAGTACTTC. Protein product: CASSWGGAPLYYEQYF.

This clonotype was recorded at least ten times. V is TRBV29-1 and J is TRBJ1-1, with TRBD1 matching 8 bases. Germline CDR1 is SQVTM and CDR2 is ANQGSEA. CDR3 length: 13 residues. V lost 6 bases, J lost 8 bases, and 11 bases stayed unmatched. CDR3 sequence reads: CSVKGAGGAEAFF. The CDR3 nucleotides are TGCAGCGTCAAGGGGGCAGGGGGCGCCGAAGCTTTCTTT.

The V and J genes are TRBV28 and TRBJ2-1; D remains ambiguous. The V end lost 5 bases, the J end lost 4 bases, and 9 bases lay between the germline ends. CDR1 MDHEN and CDR2 SYDVKM come from the germline V gene. This CDR3 is built from 13 residues. Here the CDR3 reads CASSPIKYNEQFF. CDR3 coding DNA: TGTGCCAGCAGTCCCATAAAATACAATGAGCAGTTCTTC.

In this sample, this clonotype turned up once. The chain employs TRBV7-3 and TRBJ2-2; D perhaps matches TRBD2 (5 bases). This CDR3 region has 15 residues. The germline gives CDR1 SGHTA, CDR2 FQGTGA. V was clipped by 5 bases and J by 6 bases, with 16 bases between them. The DNA of the CDR3 is TGTGCCAGCAGCATTACCACTAGTTCGGCCGGGGAGCTGTTTTTT. This gives the protein CASSITTSSAGELFF.

Remarks on this clonotype: With only one base between it and a far larger clone, this is likely a read error. The chain combines TRBV6-2 or TRBV6-3 with TRBJ2-2, with D unresolved. The CDR3 spans 12 residues. Germline assignment: CDR1 MNHEY and CDR2 SVGEGT. V shed 6 bases and J shed 3 bases, with 5 bases lying between them. The CDR3 spells CASRPDTGELFF. The CDR3 bases are TGTGCCAGCAGACCCGACACCGGGGAGCTGTTTTTT.

This clonotype was counted between two and nine times. This CDR3 is CASSLPGTSGSADTQYF. DNA for the CDR3: TGTGCCAGCAGTTTACCCGGGACTAGCGGGAGTGCGGATACGCAGTATTTT. The chain recombines TRBV28 with TRBJ2-3; TRBD2 matches 14 bases. The CDR3 covers 17 residues. Germline-derived CDR1 and CDR2 are MDHEN and SYDVKM. J lost 6 bases, V lost 2 bases, and 7 bases had no gene match.

The CDR3: CASSRDSLLANYGYTF. The DNA for the CDR3 is TGTGCCAGCAGCCGTGACAGTTTACTAGCTAACTATGGCTACACCTTC. The chain uses TRBV7-2 and TRBJ1-2, with TRBD1 as a possible D gene (5 bases). Per the germline V gene, CDR1 is SGHTA and CDR2 is FQGNSA. The CDR3 is 16 amino acids. V shed 5 bases and J shed 0 bases, with 16 bases lying between them. Supplemented by reference TRBV7-2 and TRBJ1-2, the full variable domain reads GAGVSQSPSNKVTEKGKDVELRCDPISGHTALYWYRQSLGQGLEFLIYFQGNSAPDKSGLPSDRFSAERTGGSVSTLTIQRTQQEDSAVYLCASSRDSLLANYGYTFGSGTRLTVV.

This clonotype was picked up a small number of times. The V call is TRBV29-1, the J call TRBJ2-2; the D gene is possibly TRBD2 (5 bases). The CDR3 contains 15 residues. Germline V gene sequence: CDR1 SQVTM, CDR2 ANQGSEA. V was pared by 6 bases and J by 4 bases, with 18 bases between. The CDR3 protein is CSVGSPKLGTGELFF. CDR3 nucleotide sequence: TGCAGCGTGGGCTCCCCAAAACTAGGCACCGGGGAGCTGTTTTTT.

The genes are TRBV6-5 and TRBJ2-7; 7 nucleotides match TRBD2. From germline, CDR1 is MNHEY and CDR2 SVGAGI. This CDR3 spans 12 amino acids. The J segment lost 4 bases and the V segment lost 6 bases, leaving 3 bases of the junction unmatched. The CDR3 DNA is TGTGCCAGCAGGGCTAGCGGTTACGAGCAGTACTTC. Encoded protein: CASRASGYEQYF.

J is TRBJ2-2 and V is TRBV5-1; possible D gene TRBD2, 5 bases. The CDR3 spans 13 residues. Germline CDR1 SGHRS, CDR2 YFSETQ. Trimming took 2 bases from V and 5 from J, leaving 7 bases between them. The CDR3 reads CASSLPGTGELFF. Here the CDR3 DNA reads TGCGCCAGCAGCTTACCGGGGACCGGGGAGCTGTTTTTT.

This sequence joins TRBV20-1 and TRBJ1-5; 10 nucleotides agree with TRBD1. The CDR3 has 16 residues. CDR1 is DFQATT and CDR2 is SNEGSKA in the germline V gene (reference sequence). Trimming removed 6 bases from V and 7 bases from J; junction bases left unmatched: 15. Here the CDR3 reads CSAPTEGQGYNQPQHF. The CDR3 bases are TGCAGTGCCCCAACAGAGGGACAGGGGTATAACCAGCCCCAGCATTTT.

This clonotype has only a few counts. The chain is built from TRBV29-1 and TRBJ2-2, with D perhaps given as TRBD1 or TRBD2 (5 bases each). Germline loops: CDR1 SQVTM, CDR2 ANQGSEA. The V and J ends lost 4 bases and 2 bases respectively, with 20 bases between them. This CDR3 has 17 residues. CDR3: CSVVFKTGTANTGELFF. DNA for the CDR3: TGCAGCGTTGTTTTTAAGACCGGGACGGCTAACACCGGGGAGCTGTTTTTT.

The genes are TRBV27 and TRBJ2-7, with D tentatively TRBD2 (6 bases). There are 14 residues in the CDR3. V was trimmed by 5 bases and J by 1 base, leaving 12 bases between them. Germline V gives CDR1 MNHEY, CDR2 SMNVEV (reference sequence). CDR3 protein: CASSPPGLSYEQYF. CDR3 DNA sequence: TGTGCCAGCAGTCCTCCGGGACTTTCCTACGAGCAGTACTTC.

The CDR3 DNA reads as TGTGCCAGCAGCCAGCTACGGGGAGATACGCAGTATTTT. As protein: CASSQLRGDTQYF. The chain combines TRBV5-5 with TRBJ2-3, with D perhaps matching TRBD2 (5 bases). The length of the CDR3 is 13 residues. V dropped 4 bases and J dropped 5 bases, with 11 bases sitting between them. The germline V gene encodes CDR1 SGHKS and CDR2 YYEKEE (reference sequence).